This T cell receptor beta chain was identified during a study of blood T cell repertoires in COVID-19. A single count supports this clone. As originally analysed: Amplification of reference gene primers was used by the study to estimate nucleated cell counts. The data were produced by immunoSEQ multiplex PCR, yet TCRdb's version contains in-frame clones alone and is incomplete. Clone size and V and J calls were adopted from that table, with D and trimming inferred from the DNA. The repertoire holds 150,000 to 160,000 clones, with approximately 92% as singletons. CDR3 size: 15 residues. V shed 10 bases and J shed 5 bases, with 20 bases lying between them. The germline gives CDR1 KGHSH, CDR2 LQKENI.

The receptor was isolated from a woman between 40 and 55 years old with acute or convalescent COVID-19. Material for sequencing was peripheral blood. The V and J genes are TRBV18 and TRBJ2-2; TRBD2 is a possible D gene (6 bases). The DNA of the CDR3 is TGTGCCACTACCAAACGGAGGGTGGATACCGGGGAGCTGTTTTTT. Translating gives CATTKRRVDTGELFF. The full variable domain, with the rest looked up from reference TRBV18 and TRBJ2-2, is NAGVMQNPRHLVRRRGQEARLRCSPMKGHSHVYWYRQLPEEGLKFMVYLQKENIIDESGMPKERFSAEFPKEGPSILRIQQVVRGDSAAYFCATTKRRVDTGELFFGEGSRLTVL.